The 11 T cell receptor beta chains reported below all come from one sample, sequenced in a study of Ad26.COV2.S vaccination and SARS-CoV-2 variants. The treatment was: roughly 20 received Ad26.COV2.S at low or high dose, single or two shots; roughly 5 received placebo; per-sample allocation not given. Vaccine and placebo recipients were sampled on day 63 after the first injection. The repertoire was sequenced with immunoSEQ multiplex PCR; TCRdb's copy has only in-frame clones and lacks some. Altogether just over 350,000 clones are present, approximately 81% being singletons, with the ten largest covering about 3.3%. Sequences were derived from peripheral blood, sampled in a trial of Ad26.COV2.S vaccine versus placebo. Receptor source: a person aged 18 to 59 who received the Ad26.COV2.S COVID-19 vaccine or a placebo.

The chain combines TRBV18 with TRBJ2-3; 10 nucleotides line up with TRBD2. The junction had 9 bases not matched to a gene; V was cut back by 6 bases and J by 3 bases. CDR3 length: 16 residues. CDR1 is KGHSH and CDR2 is LQKENI in the germline V gene. The CDR3 here is CASSPRAGGPTDTQYF. The CDR3 nucleotides read TGTGCCAGCTCCCCCAGAGCGGGAGGGCCAACAGATACGCAGTATTTT.

V usage is TRBV3-1 (or the pseudogene TRBV3-2) and J usage is TRBJ2-1; 8 bases align to TRBD2. Germline V gives CDR1 LGHDT, CDR2 YNNKEL (reference sequence). CDR3 size: 17 residues. The V and J ends lost 1 base and 9 bases, in that order; junction bases with no gene match: 14. The CDR3 protein is CASSQGASGGGLGEQFF. In nucleotides, the CDR3 is TGTGCCAGCAGCCAAGGGGCTAGCGGCGGGGGGCTGGGTGAGCAGTTCTTC.

This sequence joins TRBV5-1 and TRBJ2-1; 11 positions match TRBD2. The CDR3 contains 15 residues. V trimming: 3 bases; J trimming: 4 bases; junction bases outside the gene matches: 3. In germline, CDR1 is SGHRS, CDR2 YFSETQ. The CDR3: CASSSTSGAYNEQFF. In DNA, the CDR3 is TGCGCCAGCAGCTCGACTAGCGGGGCTTACAATGAGCAGTTCTTC. The full variable domain, its missing parts supplied by reference TRBV5-1 and TRBJ2-1, is KAGVTQTPRYLIKTRGQQVTLSCSPISGHRSVSWYQQTPGQGLQFLFEYFSETQRNKGNFPGRFSGRQFSNSRSEMNVSTLELGDSALYLCASSSTSGAYNEQFFGPGTRLTVL.

This clone was seen only a few times. The chain combines TRBV5-1 with TRBJ1-1, with a tentative D call TRBD1 (5 bases). CDR1 is SGHRS, CDR2 YFSETQ, per germline. Deletions cut 4 bases from V and 1 base from J, with 11 bases between. The CDR3 is 14 amino acids. The CDR3 sequence: CASSNPGGNTEAFF. The CDR3 DNA sequence: TGCGCCAGCAGCAACCCTGGGGGGAACACTGAAGCTTTCTTT.

This rearrangement joins TRBV18 to TRBJ2-2, with TRBD1 as a possible D gene (6 bases). The length of the CDR3 is 15 residues. With 2 bases removed from V and 1 base from J, the gap between germline ends came to 8 bases. CDR1 KGHSH and CDR2 LQKENI come from the germline V gene. The CDR3 is CASSPGTLNTGELFF. The DNA for the CDR3 is TGTGCCAGCTCACCAGGGACACTGAACACCGGGGAGCTGTTTTTT.

This chain joins TRBV5-6 and TRBJ1-2, with TRBD1 identical over 7 bases. The CDR3 loop spans 14 amino acids. CDR1 is SGHDT and CDR2 is YYEEEE in the germline V gene. J was trimmed by 2 bases and V by 4 bases; bases with no gene match: 5. The CDR3 here is CASSVKQGNYGYTF. As DNA, the CDR3 is TGTGCCAGCAGCGTGAAACAGGGGAACTATGGCTACACCTTC.

In DNA form, the CDR3 reads TGTGCCAGCAGTCCCTTCGGGCTACCCCTAGCCAAAAACATTCAGTACTTC. This codes for CASSPFGLPLAKNIQYF. V is TRBV27 and J is TRBJ2-4, with unresolved D. Trimming took off 5 bases at V and 0 bases at J, with 17 bases between the two ends. The CDR3 sequence is 17 residues long. Germline V gene data show CDR1 as MNHEY and CDR2 as SMNVEV (reference sequence).

This rearrangement joins TRBV4-1 to TRBJ1-1, with a tentative D call TRBD1 (6 bases). V dropped 0 bases and J dropped 0 bases, with 11 bases sitting between them. The germline gives CDR1 MGHRA, CDR2 YSYEKL. This CDR3 contains 16 residues. CDR3 sequence: CASSQEGGHLNTEAFF. DNA for the CDR3: TGCGCCAGCAGCCAAGAAGGGGGACACCTGAACACTGAAGCTTTCTTT.

J is TRBJ1-6 and V is TRBV7-2; TRBD1 aligns across 10 bases. This CDR3 has 15 amino acids. V shed 5 bases and J 7 bases; nucleotides not matched to a gene: 5. Germline V gene lookup returns CDR1 SGHTA and CDR2 FQGNSA. The CDR3 is CASSPGTGENSPLHF. CDR3 coding DNA: TGTGCCAGCAGCCCCGGGACAGGGGAAAATTCACCCCTCCACTTT. The complete variable domain, with remaining parts taken from reference TRBV7-2 and TRBJ1-6, reads GAGVSQSPSNKVTEKGKDVELRCDPISGHTALYWYRQSLGQGLEFLIYFQGNSAPDKSGLPSDRFSAERTGGSVSTLTIQRTQQEDSAVYLCASSPGTGENSPLHFGNGTRLTVT.

This chain uses TRBV12-3 or TRBV12-4 with TRBJ2-7; a weak D match, TRBD1 (5 bases). V dropped 1 base and J dropped 3 bases, with 7 bases sitting between them. This CDR3 spans 13 amino acids. The CDR3 sequence is CASSLGQGYEQYF. In nucleotides, the CDR3 is TGTGCCAGCAGTTTAGGCCAGGGCTACGAGCAGTACTTC.

The CDR3 DNA reads as TGTGCCAGCAGTGAAGCGCACCCAGGGGCAGGAAACACCATATATTTT. Translation: CASSEAHPGAGNTIYF. This chain joins TRBV2 and TRBJ1-3; D possibly corresponds to TRBD1 (6 bases). CDR1 and CDR2 (germline): SNHLY, FYNNEI. CDR3 length: 16 residues. Trimming shortened V by 0 bases and J by 4 bases, and 13 bases separated the two germline ends.